This record covers a single T cell receptor (beta chain). Alongside a J-beta primer mix, a sample-barcoded 5' primer served in a second PCR lasting roughly 6 to 12 cycles. The authors tagged each cDNA molecule using a template-switch adaptor with 12 random nucleotides. TCRdb independently ran MiXCR on the 5' RACE reads; one entry per CDR3 protein. Of roughly 800,000 distinct CDR3 sequences in the sample, more than 20% are singletons; the top ten hold 9.4%. The record originates from a study of blood T cells in healthy people across ages. In germline, CDR1 is SGHKS, CDR2 YYEKEE (reference sequence). V shed 5 bases, J shed 8 bases, and the junction held 7 bases outside the gene matches. The CDR3 extends over 14 amino acids. The same specimen was also included in a second study, on T cells of mothers and their children. Per that paper: In each mother, TCR beta CDR3 reads exceeded 9.5 million; in each child, they numbered 3 million to 3.5 million. Researchers report slightly higher, though non-significant, overlap in related mother-child pairs than in unrelated pairs.

This clonotype originated in a boy between 10 and 17 years old in good health. Sequenced input: blood. The genes are TRBV5-5 and TRBJ1-6; 7 bases align to TRBD1. The CDR3 sequence is CASSPRDSHSPLHF. The CDR3 DNA reads as TGTGCCAGCAGTCCCCGGGACAGCCATTCACCCCTCCACTTT.